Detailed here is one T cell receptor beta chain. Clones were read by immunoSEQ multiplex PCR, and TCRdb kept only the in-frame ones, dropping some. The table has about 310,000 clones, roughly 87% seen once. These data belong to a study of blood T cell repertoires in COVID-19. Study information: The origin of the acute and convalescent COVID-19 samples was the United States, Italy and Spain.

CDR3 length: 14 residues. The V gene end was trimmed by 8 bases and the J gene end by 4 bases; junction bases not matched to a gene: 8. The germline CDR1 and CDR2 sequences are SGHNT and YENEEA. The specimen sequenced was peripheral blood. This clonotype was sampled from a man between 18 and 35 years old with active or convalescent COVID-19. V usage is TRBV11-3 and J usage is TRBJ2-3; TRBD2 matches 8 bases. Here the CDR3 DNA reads TGTGCCAGCGCCGGGACTAGTGTATCAGATACGCAGTATTTT. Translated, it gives CASAGTSVSDTQYF.